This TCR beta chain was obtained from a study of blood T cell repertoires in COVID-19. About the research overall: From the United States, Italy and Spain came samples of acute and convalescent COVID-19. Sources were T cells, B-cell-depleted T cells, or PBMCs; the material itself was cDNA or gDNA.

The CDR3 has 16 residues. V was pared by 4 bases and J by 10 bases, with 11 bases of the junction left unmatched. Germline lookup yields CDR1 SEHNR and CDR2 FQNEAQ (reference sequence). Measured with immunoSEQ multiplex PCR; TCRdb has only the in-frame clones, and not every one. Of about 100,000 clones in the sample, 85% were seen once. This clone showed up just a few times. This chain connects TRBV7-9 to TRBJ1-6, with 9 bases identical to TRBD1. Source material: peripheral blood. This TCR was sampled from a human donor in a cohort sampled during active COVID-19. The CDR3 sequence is CASSSKGGTGPSPLHF. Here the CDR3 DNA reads TGTGCCAGCAGCTCAAAGGGGGGGACAGGGCCATCACCCCTCCACTTT.